This TCR beta chain was found in a study of CD8+CD57+ T cells in acquired aplastic anemia. Genomic DNA acted as the template from which TCR beta VDJ combination and CDR3 sequence profiling were carried out. TCRdb recomputed calls from the reads with MiXCR, one row per CDR3 protein. This table holds about 120,000 distinct CDR3 sequences, 30% to 45% found once. Previously, flow cytometry had revealed CD8+CD57+ cell expansion in the patients chosen for sequencing. The material sequenced was sorted CD4+, CD8+, or CD8+CD57+ T cells (not recorded which) from PBMCs. This TCR derives from a human donor with aplastic anemia.

CDR3 bases: TGTGCCAGCAGTTTTCCAGGGGGTGGGCAGCCCCAGCATTTT. It yields the protein CASSFPGGGQPQHF. The chain uses TRBV28 and TRBJ1-5; 7 bases map to TRBD1. The CDR3 extends over 14 amino acids. From germline, CDR1 is MDHEN and CDR2 SYDVKM. V dropped 3 bases and J dropped 7; count of bases not matched to a gene: 6.